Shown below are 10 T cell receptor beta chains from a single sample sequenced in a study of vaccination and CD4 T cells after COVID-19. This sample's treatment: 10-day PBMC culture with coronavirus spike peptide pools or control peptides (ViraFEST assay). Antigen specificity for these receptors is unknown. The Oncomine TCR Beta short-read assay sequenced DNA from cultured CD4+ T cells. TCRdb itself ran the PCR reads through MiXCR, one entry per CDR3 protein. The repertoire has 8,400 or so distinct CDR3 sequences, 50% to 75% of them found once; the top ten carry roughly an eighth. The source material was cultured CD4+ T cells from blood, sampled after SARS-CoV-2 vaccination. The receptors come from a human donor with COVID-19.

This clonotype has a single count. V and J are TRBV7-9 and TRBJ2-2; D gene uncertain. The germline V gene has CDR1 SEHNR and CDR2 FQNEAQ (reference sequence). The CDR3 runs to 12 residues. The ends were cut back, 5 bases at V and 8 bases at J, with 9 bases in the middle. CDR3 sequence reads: CASSQLRGELFF. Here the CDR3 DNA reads TGTGCCAGCAGCCAATTGAGGGGGGAGCTGTTTTTT.

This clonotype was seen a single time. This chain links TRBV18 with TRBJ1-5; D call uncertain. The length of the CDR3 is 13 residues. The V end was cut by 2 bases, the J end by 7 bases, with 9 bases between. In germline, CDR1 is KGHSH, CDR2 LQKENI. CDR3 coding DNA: TGTGCCAGCTCACCAGGAGTGGGACAGCCCCAGCATTTT. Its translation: CASSPGVGQPQHF. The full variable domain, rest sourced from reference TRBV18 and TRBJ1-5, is NAGVMQNPRHLVRRRGQEARLRCSPMKGHSHVYWYRQLPEEGLKFMVYLQKENIIDESGMPKERFSAEFPKEGPSILRIQQVVRGDSAAYFCASSPGVGQPQHFGDGTRLSIL.

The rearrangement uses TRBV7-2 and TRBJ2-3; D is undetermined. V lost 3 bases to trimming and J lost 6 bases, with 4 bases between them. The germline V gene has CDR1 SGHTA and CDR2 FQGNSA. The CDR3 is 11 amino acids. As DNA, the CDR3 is TGTGCCAGCAGCTTGGCGGATACGCAGTATTTT. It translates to CASSLADTQYF.

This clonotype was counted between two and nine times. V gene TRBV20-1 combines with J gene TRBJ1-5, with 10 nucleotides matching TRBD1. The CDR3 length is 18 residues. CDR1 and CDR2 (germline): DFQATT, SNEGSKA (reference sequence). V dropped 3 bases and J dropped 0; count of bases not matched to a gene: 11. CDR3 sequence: CSASDGQGETYSNQPQHF. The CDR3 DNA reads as TGCAGTGCTAGCGATGGACAGGGGGAAACCTATAGCAATCAGCCCCAGCATTTT.

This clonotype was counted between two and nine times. The DNA for the CDR3 is TGTGCCAGCCAACAGGGAAGCAATCAGCCCCAGCATTTT. Its protein product is CASQQGSNQPQHF. The genes are TRBV6-1 and TRBJ1-5; maybe TRBD1 (6 bases). The germline V and J ends were trimmed by 8 bases and 1 base, with 9 bases remaining between them. The CDR3 has 13 residues. From germline, CDR1 is MNHNS and CDR2 SASEGT.

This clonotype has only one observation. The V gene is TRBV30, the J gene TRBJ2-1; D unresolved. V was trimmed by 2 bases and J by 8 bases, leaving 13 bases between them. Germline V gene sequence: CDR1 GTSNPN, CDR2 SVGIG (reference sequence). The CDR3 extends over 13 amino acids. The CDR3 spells CAWSSPPMDEQFF. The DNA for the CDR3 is TGTGCCTGGAGTTCCCCCCCGATGGATGAGCAGTTCTTC. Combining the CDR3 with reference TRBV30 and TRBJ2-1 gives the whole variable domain SQTIHQWPATLVQPVGSPLSLECTVEGTSNPNLYWYRQAAGRGLQLLFYSVGIGQISSEVPQNLSASRPQDRQFILSSKKLLLSDSGFYLCAWSSPPMDEQFFGPGTRLTVL.

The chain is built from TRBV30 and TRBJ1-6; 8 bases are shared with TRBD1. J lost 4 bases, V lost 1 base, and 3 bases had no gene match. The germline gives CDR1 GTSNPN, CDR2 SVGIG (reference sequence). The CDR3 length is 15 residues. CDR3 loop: CAWSDRTGYNSPLHF. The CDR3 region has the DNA TGTGCCTGGAGTGATCGGACAGGGTATAATTCACCCCTCCACTTT.

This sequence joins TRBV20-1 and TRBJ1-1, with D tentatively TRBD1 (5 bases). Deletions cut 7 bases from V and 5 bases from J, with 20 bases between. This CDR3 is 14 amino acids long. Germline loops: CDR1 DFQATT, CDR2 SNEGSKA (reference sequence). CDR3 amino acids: CSERRGASGTEAFF. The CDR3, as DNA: TGCAGTGAAAGGAGGGGCGCGAGCGGAACTGAAGCTTTCTTT.

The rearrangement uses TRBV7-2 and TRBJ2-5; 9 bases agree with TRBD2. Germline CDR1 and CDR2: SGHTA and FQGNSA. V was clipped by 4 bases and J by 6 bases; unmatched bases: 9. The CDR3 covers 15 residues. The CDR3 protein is CASSSRAGGPQTQYF. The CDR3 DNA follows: TGTGCCAGCAGCTCACGGGCGGGGGGGCCTCAGACCCAGTACTTC.

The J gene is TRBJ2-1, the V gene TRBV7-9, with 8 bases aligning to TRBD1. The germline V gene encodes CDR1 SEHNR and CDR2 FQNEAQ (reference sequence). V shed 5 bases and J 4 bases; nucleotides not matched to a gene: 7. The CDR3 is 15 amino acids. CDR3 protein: CASSPDDRGYNEQFF. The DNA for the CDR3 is TGTGCCAGCAGCCCAGATGACAGGGGTTACAATGAGCAGTTCTTC.